This T cell receptor (beta chain) was identified during a study of early T cells in non-severe SARS-CoV-2 infection. Trimming shortened V by 4 bases and J by 7 bases, and 12 bases separated the two germline ends. The CDR3 sequence is 13 residues long. Germline CDR1 and CDR2: SGHTA and FQGNSA. Researchers tagged individual cDNA molecules with unique molecular identifiers. TCRdb passed the 5' RACE reads through MiXCR, listing each CDR3 protein once. Seen here are some 61,000 distinct CDR3 sequences, about 10% observed once, and the top ten hold roughly 4.8%. The chain recombines TRBV7-2 with TRBJ2-3, with D tentatively TRBD1 (6 bases). Material for sequencing was whole blood. The source of this sequence is an adult who was a healthcare worker with PCR-confirmed SARS-CoV-2 infection or an uninfected control (not recorded which). The CDR3 sequence is CASSSRGLNTQYF. The CDR3, as DNA: TGTGCCAGCAGCTCCAGGGGTCTGAATACGCAGTATTTT.